One and the same sample provided the 26 T cell receptor beta chains below, sequenced in a study of regulatory T cells in long-lasting Graves disease. Construction of TCR beta libraries relied on iRepertoire HTBI primers and on Arm-PCR targeting CDR3 regions. MiXCR was run by TCRdb on the multiplex PCR reads, yielding one entry per CDR3 protein. Here the sample spans about 440,000 distinct CDR3 sequences, around 17% being singletons. The time point is: newly diagnosed GD, antithyroid drugs for less than 3 months. PBMC RNA was the source of the TCR library. The same specimen was also included in a second study, on T cells in Graves' hyperthyroidism and ophthalmopathy.

Sequences were derived from peripheral blood mononuclear cells (PBMCs), sampled at new diagnosis, from a patient treated with antithyroid drugs. The receptors were sampled from a woman under 30 with Graves disease.

This clonotype has ten or more counts. The CDR3 sequence is CASSYGFSYEQYF. The CDR3 DNA sequence: TGTGCCAGCAGTTACGGCTTCTCCTACGAGCAGTACTTC. The chain carries TRBV6-2 or TRBV6-3 and TRBJ2-7, with no clear D. Trimming removed 2 bases at V and 0 bases at J, with 5 bases between. CDR3 length equals 13 residues. Germline-derived CDR1 and CDR2 are MNHEY and SVGEGT.

This clonotype was recorded many times. The J gene is TRBJ2-1, the V gene TRBV30; D is unclear. CDR1 and CDR2 (germline): GTSNPN, SVGIG (reference sequence). This CDR3 comprises 13 residues. Trimming shortened V by 3 bases and J by 7 bases, and 13 bases separated the two germline ends. CDR3 coding DNA: TGTGCCTGGAGGTCTTTTGTGGGTAATGAGCAGTTCTTC. Translation gives CAWRSFVGNEQFF.

In its sample, this clonotype was seen a few times. The genes are TRBV19 and TRBJ1-5, with 7 bases lining up with TRBD1. The CDR3 length is 16 residues. Germline V lookup: CDR1 LNHDA, CDR2 SQIVND (reference sequence). After removal of 4 bases from V and 5 bases from J, the junction contained 11 bases not matched to a gene. The CDR3 nucleotides are TGTGCCAGTAGTAGCTGGGACAGAGGGTACTATCAGCCCCAGCATTTT. This gives the protein CASSSWDRGYYQPQHF.

This clonotype was seen many times. J is TRBJ1-2 and V is TRBV2, with D maybe TRBD1 (6 bases). CDR3 size: 15 residues. CDR1 and CDR2 (germline): SNHLY, FYNNEI. V dropped 3 bases and J dropped 4 bases, with 15 bases sitting between them. The CDR3 spells CASSDIGTYSYGYTF. The CDR3 DNA reads TGTGCCAGCAGTGACATCGGGACATACTCCTATGGCTACACCTTC.

Concerning this clonotype: One end of the junction does not line up with germline, which may come from a read error. This chain joins TRBV4-3 and TRBJ2-2, with D perhaps TRBD1 or TRBD2 (5 bases each). CDR1 LGHNA and CDR2 YSLEER come from the germline V gene. This CDR3 comprises 16 residues. The CDR3, as DNA: TGCGCCAGCGGCCAAGACCGGGGCGGAGGCACCGGGGAGCTGTTTTTT. Amino acid sequence: CASGQDRGGGTGELFF.

This clonotype has a count of ten or more. The rearrangement joins TRBV28 to TRBJ2-1; 11 positions match TRBD2. CDR1 is MDHEN, CDR2 SYDVKM, per germline. The CDR3 totals 13 residues. Trimming took 11 bases from V and 7 from J; bases not matched to a gene: 7. CDR3 protein: CAAGTSGGNEQFF. CDR3 coding DNA: TGTGCCGCAGGGACTAGCGGAGGAAATGAGCAGTTCTTC.

The chain has TRBV7-9 and TRBJ2-5; 7 bases are a match to TRBD2. Germline lookup yields CDR1 SEHNR and CDR2 FQNEAQ (reference sequence). There are 15 residues in the CDR3. The V and J ends lost 6 bases and 6 bases, in that order; junction bases with no gene match: 13. In DNA form, the CDR3 reads TGTGCCAGCAGGAGTGGACTAGATTTGACGAAGACCCAGTACTTC. Its protein product is CASRSGLDLTKTQYF.

The rearrangement joins TRBV6-1 to TRBJ1-2; unclear D gene. V lost 7 bases, J lost 7 bases, and 13 bases lay in between. CDR1 is MNHNS, CDR2 SASEGT, per germline. CDR3 length: 12 amino acids. As DNA, the CDR3 is TGTGCCAGCAACCCGATATCAGGTGGCTACACCTTC. This gives the protein CASNPISGGYTF.

This clonotype was seen at least ten times. This chain links TRBV7-3 with TRBJ2-3; possible D gene TRBD1, 7 bases. This CDR3 comprises 17 residues. V gave up 2 bases and J gave up 4 bases, with 19 bases separating them. The germline CDR1 and CDR2 sequences are SGHTA and FQGTGA. This chain's CDR3 is CASSLGQGGPGADTQYF. The DNA for the CDR3 is TGTGCCAGCAGCTTAGGTCAGGGGGGCCCCGGGGCAGATACGCAGTATTTT.

The V call is TRBV28, the J call TRBJ1-5, with 10 bases fitting TRBD1. V shed 6 bases, J shed 5 bases, and the junction held 4 bases outside the gene matches. From germline, CDR1 is MDHEN and CDR2 SYDVKM. The CDR3 sequence is 14 residues long. CDR3 coding DNA: TGTGCCAGCAGGGACAGGGGGTCCTATCAGCCCCAGCATTTT. It yields the protein CASRDRGSYQPQHF.

This chain connects TRBV19 to TRBJ1-2; weak D call: TRBD1 (5 bases). CDR3 length equals 15 residues. Germline CDR1 reads LNHDA; CDR2 reads SQIVND (reference sequence). Deletions cut 5 bases from V and 4 bases from J, with 17 bases between. In DNA form, the CDR3 reads TGTGCCAGTAGTGCGGCATCCGGGACTACCTATGGCTACACCTTC. Translating gives CASSAASGTTYGYTF.

V gene TRBV29-1 combines with J gene TRBJ2-7; D is undetermined. The CDR3 contains 13 residues. Germline assignment: CDR1 SQVTM and CDR2 ANQGSEA. Trimming removed 0 bases at V and 3 bases at J, with 9 bases between. The DNA for the CDR3 is TGCAGCGTTGAAGATCCGTACAGCTACGAGCAGTACTTC. It translates to CSVEDPYSYEQYF.

Ten or more counts support this clonotype. The chain has TRBV28 and TRBJ1-1; D may be TRBD1 (6 bases). Germline assignment: CDR1 MDHEN and CDR2 SYDVKM. The CDR3 is made up of 12 amino acids. V was shortened by 2 bases and J by 12 bases, with 13 bases between the two germline ends. The CDR3 loop reads CASSLLQGLTFF. The CDR3, as DNA: TGTGCCAGCAGTTTACTTCAGGGGTTGACTTTCTTT.

V is TRBV7-9 and J is TRBJ2-3; the D is unclear. V lost 1 base, J lost 4 bases, and 9 bases lay in between. CDR3 length equals 14 residues. Germline-derived CDR1 and CDR2 are SEHNR and FQNEAQ (reference sequence). CDR3 amino acids: CASSLVGDADTQYF. The CDR3 DNA is TGTGCCAGCAGCTTAGTCGGAGACGCAGATACGCAGTATTTT.

CDR3 coding DNA: TGTGCCAGCAGTTTTACTAGCGGGTCCGAGCAGTACTTC. Translating gives CASSFTSGSEQYF. This rearrangement joins TRBV27 to TRBJ2-7; 9 nucleotides match TRBD2. The CDR3 spans 13 residues. After removal of 3 bases from V and 6 bases from J, the junction contained 3 bases not matched to a gene. In germline, CDR1 is MNHEY, CDR2 SMNVEV (reference sequence).

This clonotype occurred a few times. The V and J genes are TRBV5-1 and TRBJ2-7; the D gene is possibly TRBD1 (6 bases). This CDR3 has 15 residues. The germline V gene encodes CDR1 SGHRS and CDR2 YFSETQ. V gave up 3 bases and J gave up 0 bases, with 13 bases separating them. The DNA of the CDR3 is TGCGCCAGCAGCTCGACAGGCCAAAGCTCCTACGAGCAGTACTTC. It is translated as CASSSTGQSSYEQYF.

V gene TRBV6-1 combines with J gene TRBJ1-2; tentatively, D is TRBD1 (5 bases). Trimming left V 7 bases short and J 7 bases short, with 22 bases between. Germline loops: CDR1 MNHNS, CDR2 SASEGT. This CDR3 contains 15 residues. The CDR3 nucleotides are TGTGCCAGCAACCCCCGGGAGATAGGGGACGCTGGCTACACCTTC. Its protein product is CASNPREIGDAGYTF.

This clonotype was detected many times. The J gene is TRBJ1-3, the V gene TRBV2, with 9 positions matching TRBD1. Germline CDR1 reads SNHLY; CDR2 reads FYNNEI. Trimming at V came to 1 base and at J to 2 bases, leaving 6 bases not matched to a gene. This CDR3 comprises 17 residues. The chain's CDR3 is CASSEGFWDRAGNTIYF. DNA of the CDR3: TGTGCCAGCAGTGAAGGCTTTTGGGACAGGGCTGGAAACACCATATATTTT.

This clonotype was seen repeatedly, ten times or more. V and J are TRBV7-3 and TRBJ2-7; D possibly corresponds to TRBD2 (5 bases). CDR1 is SGHTA and CDR2 is FQGTGA in the germline V gene. Trimming stripped 5 bases from V and 6 bases from J, with 17 bases between. There are 14 residues in the CDR3. The CDR3 sequence is CASSPTGRTAEQYF. The CDR3 region has the DNA TGTGCCAGCAGCCCCACGGGAAGGACGGCCGAGCAGTACTTC.

This clonotype was recorded at least ten times. The V call is TRBV20-1, the J call TRBJ1-5, with D unclear. V gave up 3 bases and J gave up 7 bases, with 19 bases separating them. Per germline, CDR1 DFQATT and CDR2 SNEGSKA (reference sequence). The CDR3 covers 15 residues. The CDR3, as DNA: TGCAGTGCTAGCCCAACGGGTCTTTTTAGGCAGCCCCAGCATTTT. Translated, it gives CSASPTGLFRQPQHF.

This clonotype appeared many times. The chain uses TRBV6-1 and TRBJ2-1; D remains ambiguous. V lost 8 bases to trimming and J lost 5 bases, with 16 bases between them. CDR1 and CDR2 (germline): MNHNS, SASEGT. The length of the CDR3 is 14 residues. This CDR3 is CASSTYRADNEQFF. The CDR3 DNA sequence: TGTGCCAGCTCAACTTACCGAGCAGACAATGAGCAGTTCTTC.

This clonotype has more than one count but fewer than ten. An end of the junction differs from the germline gene, which may be a read error. The chain joins TRBV7-9 to TRBJ1-1, with TRBD1 as a possible D gene (5 bases). CDR1 and CDR2 from the germline V gene are SEHNR and FQNEAQ (reference sequence). This CDR3 region has 16 residues. This chain's CDR3 is CACSLPTALVDTEAFF. The CDR3 DNA reads as TGTGCCTGCAGCTTACCGACAGCATTAGTAGACACTGAAGCTTTCTTT.

This clonotype was seen ten or more times. This rearrangement joins TRBV20-1 to TRBJ2-7, with 14 bases that match TRBD2. V lost 6 bases, J lost 0 bases, and 4 bases stayed unmatched. The CDR3 length is 15 residues. Germline loops: CDR1 DFQATT, CDR2 SNEGSKA (reference sequence). CDR3 loop: CSATGTSGSSYEQYF. CDR3 DNA: TGCAGTGCCACAGGGACTAGCGGGAGCTCCTACGAGCAGTACTTC.

This chain joins TRBV25-1 and TRBJ1-5; D is unclear. The CDR3 consists of 14 residues. V lost 4 bases and J 4 bases, leaving 11 bases between the germline ends. The germline CDR1 and CDR2 sequences are MGHDK and SYGVNS. CDR3 protein: CASSANGRNQPQHF. The CDR3 nucleotides are TGTGCCAGCAGTGCTAACGGTCGGAATCAGCCCCAGCATTTT.

This clonotype was detected ten times or more. The chain has TRBV5-5 and TRBJ1-4; a possible D gene is TRBD1 (6 bases). Trimming stripped 0 bases from V and 4 bases from J, with 7 bases between. Germline assignment: CDR1 SGHKS and CDR2 YYEKEE (reference sequence). The CDR3 is 14 amino acids. CDR3 sequence reads: CASSLGTVNEKLFF. CDR3 nucleotides: TGTGCCAGCAGCTTGGGGACAGTTAATGAAAAACTGTTTTTT.

This clonotype has just a few counts. The V call is TRBV5-1, the J call TRBJ2-2; 8 positions match TRBD1. The CDR3 extends over 16 amino acids. Trimming took 1 base from V and 4 from J; bases not matched to a gene: 6. Germline V gene sequence: CDR1 SGHRS, CDR2 YFSETQ. The CDR3 spells CASSLSRGLGTGELFF. DNA for the CDR3: TGCGCCAGCAGCTTGTCCAGGGGGCTCGGCACCGGGGAGCTGTTTTTT.